The 26 T cell receptor beta chains presented below share a single source sample, sequenced in a study of T cells in narcolepsy. Some clones are missing from TCRdb's copy, which holds only in-frame ones; the method was immunoSEQ multiplex PCR. Of about 33,000 clones in the sample, roughly nine tenths were seen once. The sequenced sample was CD45RA- memory CD4+ T cells from PBMCs. Every receptor here comes from a human donor with narcolepsy.

This sequence joins TRBV7-9 and TRBJ1-1, with D possibly being TRBD1 (6 bases). Trimming took off 4 bases at V and 1 base at J, with 13 bases between the two ends. Germline assignment: CDR1 SEHNR and CDR2 FQNEAQ (reference sequence). The CDR3 is made up of 15 amino acids. The CDR3: CASSSLTGQNTEAFF. The CDR3 coding sequence is TGTGCCAGCAGCTCTCTTACAGGGCAGAACACTGAAGCTTTCTTT.

The chain uses TRBV5-4 and TRBJ1-1; D gene uncertain. Trimming took off 4 bases at V and 3 bases at J, with 16 bases between the two ends. The germline V gene encodes CDR1 SGHNT and CDR2 YYREEE (reference sequence). This CDR3 spans 15 amino acids. CDR3 loop: CASSPGPPRDTEAFF. DNA for the CDR3: TGTGCCAGCAGCCCGGGCCCCCCCCGAGACACTGAAGCTTTCTTT.

The chain couples TRBV5-4 to TRBJ1-1, with D unresolved. Germline V gives CDR1 SGHNT, CDR2 YYREEE (reference sequence). Trimming stripped 3 bases from V and 7 bases from J, with 13 bases between. The CDR3 is made up of 13 amino acids. The CDR3 spells CASSSTLTYEAFF. CDR3 in DNA: TGTGCCAGCAGCTCCACCTTGACCTATGAAGCTTTCTTT.

The chain employs TRBV11-2 and TRBJ2-7; D is undetermined. The V end lost 0 bases, the J end lost 0 bases, and 9 bases lay between the germline ends. Germline-derived CDR1 and CDR2 are SGHAT and FQNNGV. The CDR3 is made up of 15 amino acids. The CDR3 protein is CASSLDGLPSYEQYF. DNA for the CDR3: TGTGCCAGCAGCTTAGACGGCTTACCCTCCTACGAGCAGTACTTC.

CDR3 protein: CASSSQGPYEQYF. The CDR3 DNA reads TGTGCCAGTAGTTCCCAGGGCCCCTACGAGCAGTACTTC. The chain joins TRBV19 to TRBJ2-7; weak D call: TRBD1 (5 bases). This CDR3 has 13 residues. CDR1 LNHDA and CDR2 SQIVND come from the germline V gene (reference sequence). V shed 5 bases and J shed 2 bases, with 10 bases lying between them.

The chain employs TRBV28 and TRBJ2-1; 10 bases fit TRBD2. V lost 5 bases, J lost 6 bases, and 16 bases stayed unmatched. Germline CDR1 reads MDHEN; CDR2 reads SYDVKM. The CDR3 is 18 amino acids. This chain's CDR3 is CASSRLAGAAPKGNEQFF. The CDR3 DNA follows: TGTGCCAGCAGTCGCCTAGCGGGGGCCGCTCCCAAGGGCAATGAGCAGTTCTTC.

On this clone: This CDR3 is also generated by other DNA sequences in the sample. The CDR3 nucleotides read TGTGCCAGCAGCCCCCGAAGTGCTAGCGGGAATACCGGGGAGCTGTTTTTT. It codes for CASSPRSASGNTGELFF. The chain employs TRBV4-2 and TRBJ2-2; 9 bases agree with TRBD2. The V and J ends lost 4 bases and 5 bases, in that order; junction bases with no gene match: 11. Per the germline V gene, CDR1 is LGHNA and CDR2 is YNFKEQ. This CDR3 spans 17 amino acids.

This clone has a handful of counts. This chain connects TRBV6-6 to TRBJ2-1; no clear D gene. Trimming left V 7 bases short and J 5 bases short, with 6 bases between. The V gene's germline CDR1 is MNHNY and CDR2 SVGAGI (reference sequence). The CDR3 covers 11 residues. CDR3 protein: CASTYDNEQFF. The CDR3 DNA follows: TGTGCCAGCACCTATGACAATGAGCAGTTCTTC.

The J gene is TRBJ1-1, the V gene TRBV5-1; TRBD1 is a possible D gene (5 bases). V lost 5 bases to trimming and J lost 7 bases, with 12 bases between them. The CDR3 length is 12 residues. CDR1 is SGHRS, CDR2 YFSETQ, per germline. The DNA of the CDR3 is TGCGCCAGCAGGGGGAGTGGGGGTGAAGCTTTCTTT. It yields the protein CASRGSGGEAFF.

The V and J genes are TRBV20-1 and TRBJ1-1; D gene unclear. Germline lookup yields CDR1 DFQATT and CDR2 SNEGSKA (reference sequence). Trimming removed 8 bases from V and 11 bases from J, with 15 bases in between. This CDR3 is built from 10 residues. The CDR3 nucleotides read TGCAGTCTCACGGGTGTTGGGGCTTTCTTT. This translates into CSLTGVGAFF.

The J gene is TRBJ2-3, the V gene TRBV5-1; 7 positions match TRBD2. The junction had 11 bases not matched to a gene; V was cut back by 4 bases and J by 0 bases. CDR1 and CDR2 (germline): SGHRS, YFSETQ. The CDR3 contains 17 residues. Here the CDR3 reads CASSRNPLAQSTDTQYF. The CDR3 region has the DNA TGCGCCAGCAGCCGAAACCCACTAGCGCAGAGCACAGATACGCAGTATTTT.

The chain carries TRBV5-1 and TRBJ2-2; no firm D call. V was clipped by 1 base and J by 5 bases, with 9 bases between them. Per germline, CDR1 SGHRS and CDR2 YFSETQ. The CDR3 consists of 14 residues. CDR3 DNA sequence: TGCGCCAGCAGCTTGTATTCGGAGACCGGGGAGCTGTTTTTT. Its protein is CASSLYSETGELFF.

The V gene is TRBV4-2, the J gene TRBJ1-2; unclear D gene. The CDR3 runs 13 residues. CDR1 is LGHNA, CDR2 YNFKEQ, per germline. The V gene lost 2 bases and the J gene lost 7 bases, with 11 bases spanning the gap. CDR3 residues: CASSQSRRAGYTF. In DNA, the CDR3 is TGTGCCAGCAGCCAAAGTCGGAGGGCTGGCTACACCTTC.

The chain employs TRBV10-3 and TRBJ2-7; TRBD2 agrees at 7 bases. With V trimmed by 7 bases and J by 3 bases, 12 bases remained unmatched. Germline V lookup: CDR1 ENHRY, CDR2 SYGVKD. This CDR3 contains 15 residues. The CDR3 loop is CAITGRNKSDYEQYF. CDR3 bases: TGTGCCATCACCGGGAGGAATAAAAGCGACTACGAGCAGTACTTC.

The CDR3 here is CASSLTLDRSHHEQYF. CDR3 in DNA: TGTGCCAGCAGCCTTACGCTGGACAGGTCCCACCACGAGCAGTACTTC. The V call is TRBV7-9, the J call TRBJ2-7; the match to TRBD1 covers 7 bases. V was clipped by 5 bases and J by 5 bases; unmatched bases: 15. Germline V CDR1 and CDR2: SEHNR, FQNEAQ (reference sequence). The CDR3 runs 16 residues.

The rearrangement joins TRBV30 to TRBJ1-2; D is unclear. The CDR3 sequence is 14 residues long. Trimming left V 2 bases short and J 5 bases short, with 15 bases between. Germline V gene sequence: CDR1 GTSNPN, CDR2 SVGIG (reference sequence). The CDR3, as DNA: TGTGCCTGGAGTAGAGGACGGTTGGGTTATGGCTACACCTTC. Amino acid sequence: CAWSRGRLGYGYTF.

The CDR3 loop reads CASSPGYEQYF. The CDR3 region has the DNA TGTGCCAGCTCACCGGGGTACGAGCAGTACTTC. This chain joins TRBV18 and TRBJ2-7; D not resolved. Trimming stripped 3 bases from V and 4 bases from J, with 4 bases between. This CDR3 is 11 amino acids long. CDR1 is KGHSH and CDR2 is LQKENI in the germline V gene.

The CDR3 region has the DNA TGTGCCAGCAGCTTAGGGATAGGTGGTCACGAGCAGTACTTC. This codes for CASSLGIGGHEQYF. The chain uses TRBV7-8 and TRBJ2-7; the D is unclear. The V gene lost 1 base and the J gene lost 5 bases, with 12 bases spanning the gap. CDR3 size: 14 residues. Germline V CDR1 and CDR2: SGHVS, FQNEAQ.

This chain links TRBV6-5 with TRBJ1-2, with TRBD1 matching over 7 bases. V gave up 6 bases and J gave up 4 bases; unmatched junction bases: 5. This CDR3 contains 13 residues. Looked up from germline, CDR1 is MNHEY and CDR2 is SVGAGI. DNA for the CDR3: TGTGCCAGCAGCACGACAGGGAGCTATGGCTACACCTTC. Protein sequence: CASSTTGSYGYTF.

This sequence joins TRBV16 and TRBJ1-5; D remains unclear. V was trimmed by 4 bases and J by 7 bases, leaving 14 bases between them. This CDR3 comprises 14 residues. Germline CDR1 and CDR2: KGHSY and FQNENV. CDR3 sequence reads: CASSPPETRQPQHF. The CDR3 DNA sequence: TGTGCCAGCAGCCCCCCTGAGACCCGACAGCCCCAGCATTTT. The complete variable domain, with remaining parts taken from reference TRBV16 and TRBJ1-5, reads GEEVAQTPKHLVRGEGQKAKLYCAPIKGHSYVFWYQQVLKNEFKFLISFQNENVFDETGMPKERFSAKCLPNSPCSLEIQATKLEDSAVYFCASSPPETRQPQHFGDGTRLSIL.

The chain recombines TRBV6-4 with TRBJ2-7; 9 bases align to TRBD1. Germline V gives CDR1 MRHNA, CDR2 SNTAGT. V lost 6 bases to trimming and J lost 7 bases; unmatched junction nucleotides: 7. This CDR3 is built from 13 residues. As DNA, the CDR3 is TGTGCCAGCAGCGAGGACAGGGGTAGGGAGCAGTACTTC. Amino acid sequence: CASSEDRGREQYF.

J is TRBJ2-2 and V is TRBV6-1, with D perhaps assigned TRBD1 or TRBD2 (5 bases each). Trimming took 7 bases from V and 7 from J, leaving 16 bases between them. Germline V gene data show CDR1 as MNHNS and CDR2 as SASEGT. This CDR3 comprises 14 residues. The CDR3 spells CASTFRDPLGELFF. CDR3 nucleotides: TGTGCCAGCACCTTTCGGGACCCTCTCGGGGAGCTGTTTTTT.

The V gene is TRBV19, the J gene TRBJ2-6; TRBD2 is a possible D gene (5 bases). Deletions cut 3 bases from V and 0 bases from J, with 12 bases between. The germline V gene has CDR1 LNHDA and CDR2 SQIVND (reference sequence). CDR3 length: 17 amino acids. CDR3 in amino acids: CASSMSGIPSGANVLTF. In DNA form, the CDR3 reads TGTGCCAGTAGTATGTCGGGGATCCCCTCTGGGGCCAACGTCCTGACTTTC.

The rearrangement uses TRBV20-1 and TRBJ1-6, with D hard to call. CDR1 is DFQATT and CDR2 is SNEGSKA in the germline V gene (reference sequence). Trimming stripped 6 bases from V and 7 bases from J, with 7 bases between. The CDR3 has 11 amino acids. CDR3 protein: CSAGPNSPLHF. The CDR3 nucleotides are TGCAGTGCCGGACCCAATTCACCCCTCCACTTT.

The chain employs TRBV6-5 and TRBJ2-3, with D perhaps TRBD2 (5 bases). CDR1 is MNHEY and CDR2 is SVGAGI in the germline V gene. V was cut by 7 bases and J by 1 base, with 15 bases left in between. This CDR3 spans 15 amino acids. The CDR3 sequence: CASNPIPGGTDTQYF. In DNA, the CDR3 is TGTGCCAGCAATCCCATCCCCGGGGGCACAGATACGCAGTATTTT.

The rearrangement links TRBV5-6 to TRBJ1-2; D may be TRBD1 (6 bases). There are 12 residues in the CDR3. V was cut by 4 bases and J by 5 bases, with 9 bases left in between. CDR1 SGHDT and CDR2 YYEEEE come from the germline V gene. CDR3 protein: CASSAGQYGYTF. The CDR3 DNA reads TGTGCCAGCAGCGCCGGACAGTATGGCTACACCTTC.